This TCR beta chain was recorded in a study of monozygotic twins with inflammatory bowel disease. Study-wide points: By inverse Simpson index, TCRbeta diversity was lower in IBD patients than in healthy co-twins. A distinction between different T cell subtypes was not possible.

Concerning this clonotype: Its matching antigen is unknown.

TCR libraries were prepared from around 3,800 ng total RNA each. TCRdb reprocessed the 5' RACE reads, keeping one entry per CDR3 protein, no DNA. This table holds 200,000 to 250,000 distinct CDR3 sequences. The material sequenced was blood. The TCR originated in a human donor with ulcerative colitis or Crohn's disease, or a healthy co-twin of an affected twin (not recorded which).

The CDR3 sequence: CASSPPKRTGHGYTF. The chain recombines TRBV7-7 with TRBJ1-2; the D gene TCRdb calls, TRBD1, cannot be checked with no DNA. Per germline, CDR1 SSHAT and CDR2 FNYEAQ (reference sequence). The CDR3 has 15 residues.